These 28 T cell receptor beta chains share one sample of origin, sequenced in a study of CD8 T cells in ankylosing spondylitis. TCRdb reprocessed the 5' RACE reads with MiXCR, giving one entry per CDR3 protein. The table records 250,000 to 300,000 distinct CDR3 sequences, 20% of them present only once. Sequenced: blood, either unsorted or a sorted T cell fraction (not recorded which). The origin of the receptors is a male donor with ankylosing spondylitis or in good health (not recorded which).

This clonotype was counted between two and nine times. CDR3 in amino acids: CATSTDNQPQHF. The CDR3, as DNA: TGTGCCACCAGCACAGACAATCAGCCCCAGCATTTT. The chain combines TRBV15 with TRBJ1-5; D is ambiguous. This CDR3 has 12 amino acids. The germline V gene has CDR1 LNHNV and CDR2 YYDKDF (reference sequence). V dropped 4 bases and J dropped 3 bases, with 4 bases sitting between them. Filled out from reference TRBV15 and TRBJ1-5, the complete variable domain reads DAMVIQNPRYQVTQFGKPVTLSCSQTLNHNVMYWYQQKSSQAPKLLFHYYDKDFNNEADTPDNFQSRRPNTSFCFLDIRSPGLGDTAMYLCATSTDNQPQHFGDGTRLSIL.

This clonotype showed up many times. The V gene is TRBV5-1, the J gene TRBJ2-2, with D maybe TRBD2 (6 bases). There are 16 residues in the CDR3. CDR1 and CDR2 from the germline V gene are SGHRS and YFSETQ. V lost 4 bases to trimming and J lost 0 bases, with 13 bases between them. CDR3 residues: CASSVSGFANTGELFF. The CDR3 DNA reads TGCGCCAGCAGCGTCAGCGGGTTCGCGAACACCGGGGAGCTGTTTTTT. Full variable domain (remainder filled in from reference TRBV5-1 and TRBJ2-2): KAGVTQTPRYLIKTRGQQVTLSCSPISGHRSVSWYQQTPGQGLQFLFEYFSETQRNKGNFPGRFSGRQFSNSRSEMNVSTLELGDSALYLCASSVSGFANTGELFFGEGSRLTVL.

The chain is built from TRBV10-3 and TRBJ2-5; possibly TRBD2 for D (6 bases). Germline CDR1 reads ENHRY; CDR2 reads SYGVKD. The V gene lost 2 bases and the J gene lost 1 base, with 14 bases spanning the gap. The CDR3 loop spans 16 amino acids. In DNA form, the CDR3 reads TGTGCCATCAGTGAGCCGATGGTCGGGGGCCAAGAGACCCAGTACTTC. It is translated as CAISEPMVGGQETQYF.

This clonotype was counted at least ten times. This chain connects TRBV5-1 to TRBJ2-7; possible D gene TRBD2, 6 bases. The CDR3 covers 14 residues. The germline CDR1 and CDR2 sequences are SGHRS and YFSETQ. The V gene lost 1 base and the J gene lost 1 base, with 9 bases spanning the gap. The CDR3 DNA sequence: TGCGCCAGCAGCTTGTCCGGGGGATCCTACGAGCAGTACGTC. Translation gives CASSLSGGSYEQYV.

Ten or more counts support this clonotype. Its ends do not fully match the called genes, so a read error is possible. The V gene is TRBV9, the J gene TRBJ2-5, with TRBD2 identical over 7 bases. CDR3 size: 16 residues. Per germline, CDR1 SGDLS and CDR2 YYNGEE. The CDR3 here is CASSVSAGAEQGTQYF. CDR3 DNA sequence: TGTGCCAGCAGCGTATCGGCGGGAGCGGAACAAGGGACCCAGTACTTC.

The chain joins TRBV9 to TRBJ2-1; no clear D gene. From germline, CDR1 is SGDLS and CDR2 YYNGEE. The CDR3 contains 16 residues. V shed 2 bases and J shed 1 base, with 13 bases lying between them. CDR3 nucleotides: TGTGCCAGCAGCGTTCCTCAGGAAGGGTCCTACAATGAGCAGTTCTTC. It is translated as CASSVPQEGSYNEQFF.

This clonotype was seen only a few times. This chain uses TRBV7-3 with TRBJ2-4, with D possibly matching TRBD1 (6 bases). The CDR3 length is 13 residues. Germline V CDR1 and CDR2: SGHTA, FQGTGA. Trimming took off 5 bases at V and 6 bases at J, with 11 bases between the two ends. Here the CDR3 DNA reads TGTGCCAGCAGCCAATTGGGGGCAAACATTCAGTACTTC. Its protein product is CASSQLGANIQYF.

This clonotype was seen a handful of times. The chain combines TRBV20-1 with TRBJ1-2; maybe TRBD1 (5 bases). Trimming took 0 bases from V and 2 from J, leaving 16 bases between them. This CDR3 has 16 amino acids. Per germline, CDR1 DFQATT and CDR2 SNEGSKA (reference sequence). This CDR3 is CSARDSLTEGNYGYTF. CDR3 coding DNA: TGCAGTGCTAGAGACTCCCTCACGGAGGGGAACTATGGCTACACCTTC.

The chain couples TRBV20-1 to TRBJ2-2; TRBD2 might be the D (6 bases). V lost 5 bases and J 2 bases, leaving 12 bases between the germline ends. This CDR3 is 14 amino acids long. Germline CDR1 reads DFQATT; CDR2 reads SNEGSKA (reference sequence). The CDR3 coding sequence is TGCAGTGCTGTACTAGGGACTAACACCGGGGAGCTGTTTTTT. Translated: CSAVLGTNTGELFF.

This clonotype was seen only a few times. The chain couples TRBV20-1 to TRBJ2-3; no definite D call. With 5 bases removed from V and 6 bases from J, the gap between germline ends came to 9 bases. CDR1 is DFQATT, CDR2 SNEGSKA, per germline (reference sequence). The CDR3 loop spans 11 amino acids. Here the CDR3 DNA reads TGCAGTGCTCCACAAGTTGATACGCAGTATTTT. This sequence encodes CSAPQVDTQYF.

This chain connects TRBV5-5 to TRBJ1-1; 9 bases map to TRBD1. The CDR3 covers 15 residues. V trimming: 6 bases; J trimming: 2 bases; junction bases outside the gene matches: 8. Germline lookup yields CDR1 SGHKS and CDR2 YYEKEE (reference sequence). CDR3 in DNA: TGTGCCAGCACCGGAAGGGACAGGGTTAACACTGAAGCTTTCTTT. Its translation: CASTGRDRVNTEAFF.

The table lists this clonotype with a few counts. The chain couples TRBV12-3 or TRBV12-4 to TRBJ1-5, with TRBD1 as a possible D gene (6 bases). V was clipped by 7 bases and J by 2 bases, with 12 bases between them. This CDR3 has 14 residues. The CDR3 spells CASTTGLGNQPQHF. In nucleotides, the CDR3 is TGTGCCAGCACGACAGGATTGGGCAATCAGCCCCAGCATTTT.

This clonotype was detected only once. A read error is possible here, since a much larger clone lies one base away. The J gene is TRBJ2-3, the V gene TRBV7-8, with 11 bases that match TRBD1. The CDR3 runs to 14 residues. Losses at the gene ends were 5 bases for V and 5 bases for J; bases not matched to a gene: 3. Germline V gene lookup returns CDR1 SGHVS and CDR2 FQNEAQ. The CDR3 loop is CASSGQGAKDTQYF. CDR3 nucleotide sequence: TGTGCCAGCAGCGGACAGGGGGCTAAAGATACGCAGTATTTT.

V and J are TRBV6-2 or TRBV6-3 and TRBJ2-3; 8 bases agree with TRBD2. From germline, CDR1 is MNHEY and CDR2 SVGEGT. The CDR3 runs to 12 residues. Trimming cost V 6 bases and J 8 bases; bases outside gene matches: 4. The CDR3 coding sequence is TGTGCCAGCAGGCCGGGAGGGGGTACGCAGTATTTT. Amino acid sequence: CASRPGGGTQYF.

This clonotype was observed at least ten times. The rearrangement joins TRBV5-1 to TRBJ2-1; no firm D call. CDR3 size: 15 residues. Trimming took 0 bases from V and 4 from J, leaving 11 bases between them. In germline, CDR1 is SGHRS, CDR2 YFSETQ. The CDR3 DNA follows: TGCGCCAGCAGCTTGGGTTGGGTCGAGTACAATGAGCAGTTCTTC. Its protein product is CASSLGWVEYNEQFF.

This clonotype was seen a handful of times. CDR3 coding DNA: TGCGCCAGCAGCCCCCCGGGACAGATCACAGATACGCAGTATTTT. Residues: CASSPPGQITDTQYF. The rearrangement links TRBV5-1 to TRBJ2-3; TRBD1 matches 7 bases. The CDR3 runs to 15 residues. V was pared by 4 bases and J by 2 bases, with 7 bases of the junction left unmatched. CDR1 is SGHRS and CDR2 is YFSETQ in the germline V gene. Complete variable domain (other parts from reference TRBV5-1 and TRBJ2-3): KAGVTQTPRYLIKTRGQQVTLSCSPISGHRSVSWYQQTPGQGLQFLFEYFSETQRNKGNFPGRFSGRQFSNSRSEMNVSTLELGDSALYLCASSPPGQITDTQYFGPGTRLTVL.

This clonotype has just a few counts. The chain links TRBV15 to TRBJ2-3; TRBD2 matches 7 bases. Germline V gene lookup returns CDR1 LNHNV and CDR2 YYDKDF (reference sequence). The CDR3 sequence is 13 residues long. The V segment lost 5 bases and the J segment 8 bases; nucleotides outside the gene matches: 7. Written as DNA, the CDR3 is TGTGCCACCAGCGTCGTCAGGGAGGGTACGCAGTATTTT. Its translation is CATSVVREGTQYF.

The chain employs TRBV12-3 or TRBV12-4 and TRBJ1-2, with D unresolved. The CDR3 length is 13 residues. Trimming took 1 base from V and 7 from J, leaving 10 bases between them. The CDR3 here is CASSLGTTGGYTF. In nucleotides, the CDR3 is TGTGCCAGCAGTTTAGGGACGACGGGTGGCTACACCTTC.

The chain recombines TRBV12-3 or TRBV12-4 with TRBJ1-4; tentatively, D is TRBD1 (5 bases). The CDR3 length is 15 residues. The V end was cut by 5 bases, the J end by 8 bases, with 18 bases between. The DNA of the CDR3 is TGTGCCAGCAGTACCACAGCCGGGGGAGGGGAAAAACTGTTTTTT. It specifies CASSTTAGGGEKLFF.

To note about this clonotype: The junction and the germline gene differ at one end; a read error may be behind it. V usage is TRBV2 and J usage is TRBJ2-2; D remains unclear. Germline V lookup: CDR1 SNHLY, CDR2 FYNNEI. The CDR3 spans 15 residues. CDR3 nucleotides: TGTGCCAGCAGTGAAGCGTTGGGGAACCCCGGGGAGCTGTTTTTT. Amino acid sequence: CASSEALGNPGELFF.

This chain connects TRBV3-1 to TRBJ1-1; 11 bases fit TRBD1. V lost 4 bases, J lost 6 bases, and 4 bases stayed unmatched. CDR3 size: 14 residues. The germline V gene encodes CDR1 LGHDT and CDR2 YNNKEL (reference sequence). CDR3 sequence (DNA): TGTGCCAGCAGCCGAGGACAGGGGGCATCTGAAGCTTTCTTT. It translates to CASSRGQGASEAFF.

This chain joins TRBV7-3 and TRBJ2-2; 8 nucleotides match TRBD1. Looked up from germline, CDR1 is SGHTA and CDR2 is FQGTGA. The J segment lost 1 base and the V segment lost 5 bases, leaving 3 bases of the junction unmatched. This CDR3 region has 15 residues. The CDR3 nucleotides are TGTGCCAGCAGCCGACAGGGGTGGAACACCGGGGAGCTGTTTTTT. This codes for CASSRQGWNTGELFF.

This clonotype came up a few times. V gene TRBV10-3 combines with J gene TRBJ2-1; 14 bases map to TRBD2. Looked up from germline, CDR1 is ENHRY and CDR2 is SYGVKD. The CDR3 sequence is 15 residues long. V shed 10 bases, J shed 6 bases, and the junction held 8 bases outside the gene matches. This CDR3 reads CATRLAGGLVNEQFF. The CDR3 DNA reads TGTGCCACCCGACTAGCGGGGGGGCTCGTCAATGAGCAGTTCTTC.

This clonotype was seen only a few times. The chain has TRBV9 and TRBJ1-1; D not certain. CDR1 is SGDLS, CDR2 YYNGEE, per germline. This CDR3 is 15 amino acids long. V was pared by 4 bases and J by 2 bases, with 15 bases between. CDR3 in DNA: TGTGCCAGCAGCCCCATCGGGGAGTTTAACACTGAAGCTTTCTTT. Its translation is CASSPIGEFNTEAFF.

CDR3 in DNA: TGTGCCAGCTCACCAGTCAGGGAAAATGAGCAGTTCTTC. This translates into CASSPVRENEQFF. The chain joins TRBV18 to TRBJ2-1; possible D gene TRBD1, 5 bases. Germline values: CDR1 KGHSH, CDR2 LQKENI. This CDR3 has 13 amino acids. Trimming took off 2 bases at V and 7 bases at J, with 9 bases between the two ends.

This clonotype was counted at least ten times. The chain recombines TRBV10-3 with TRBJ1-5, with TRBD1 identical over 7 bases. CDR3 length: 13 residues. V gave up 8 bases and J gave up 6 bases; unmatched junction bases: 7. The germline gives CDR1 ENHRY, CDR2 SYGVKD. CDR3 sequence (DNA): TGTGCCATCGGAGAGGGGGCTGCTCAGCCCCAGCATTTT. Translation: CAIGEGAAQPQHF.

V gene TRBV9 combines with J gene TRBJ1-3; D may be TRBD1 (5 bases). Looked up from germline, CDR1 is SGDLS and CDR2 is YYNGEE. V was clipped by 2 bases and J by 4 bases, with 7 bases between them. This CDR3 region has 13 residues. The CDR3 DNA is TGTGCCAGCAGCGTGGGGCGCGGAAACACCATATATTTT. The encoded protein is CASSVGRGNTIYF.

This clonotype was detected many times. V is TRBV5-1 and J is TRBJ2-3; possibly TRBD1 for D (6 bases). V lost 3 bases and J lost 0, with 8 bases in between. Germline CDR1 is SGHRS and CDR2 is YFSETQ. There are 14 residues in the CDR3. DNA of the CDR3: TGCGCCAGCAGCTCAACAGGGAGCACAGATACGCAGTATTTT. Protein: CASSSTGSTDTQYF.